A selection of T cell receptor beta chains follows, all from one sample in a study of blood T cell repertoires in COVID-19. Sequencing was performed with immunoSEQ multiplex PCR; in TCRdb, only in-frame clones are kept and a portion is missing. The sample holds around 250,000 clones, approximately 82% seen once. Sequenced material: peripheral blood. These receptors were taken from a woman aged 80 or over with acute or convalescent COVID-19. Each CDR3 is given with its conserved first and last residue. A D gene is named only where the DNA matches it firmly. Clone size is given for some rows only: seen once, a few or many times, or a class if the clone is expanded.

abundance	j_gene	v_gene	d_gene	CDR3aa	CDR3nt
once	TRBJ1-2	TRBV29-1	-	CSVGQAYYGYTF	TGCAGCGTTGGACAGGCCTACTATGGCTACACCTTC
-	TRBJ1-2	TRBV7-2	-	CASSFRNTQQGPYGYTF	TGTGCCAGCAGCTTTAGGAACACCCAACAGGGCCCCTATGGCTACACCTTC
-	TRBJ2-1	TRBV28	TRBD2	CASSQRTSGHYNEQFF	TGTGCCAGCAGTCAACGGACTAGCGGACATTACAATGAGCAGTTCTTC
-	TRBJ1-4	TRBV3-1/TRBV3-2	TRBD1	CASSYRQGAEKLFF	TGTGCCAGCAGCTATCGACAGGGGGCGGAAAAACTGTTTTTT
-	TRBJ2-1	TRBV29-1	-	CSATRNEQFF	TGCAGCGCGACTAGGAATGAGCAGTTCTTC
-	TRBJ2-7	TRBV7-8	-	CASSRMTGSYEQYF	TGTGCCAGCAGCCGAATGACGGGCTCCTACGAGCAGTACTTC
-	TRBJ2-2	TRBV4-3	-	CASSQDIGPGVTGELFF	TGCGCCAGCAGCCAAGATATTGGACCGGGGGTCACCGGGGAGCTGTTTTTT
-	TRBJ2-7	TRBV3-1/TRBV3-2	TRBD1	CASSPFSPSNWTGWNYEQYF	TGTGCCAGCAGCCCCTTCAGCCCCTCCAACTGGACAGGGTGGAACTACGAGCAGTACTTC
-	TRBJ2-1	TRBV7-9	TRBD1	CASSSTGEPSSYNEQFF	TGTGCCAGCAGCTCCACAGGGGAACCAAGCTCCTACAATGAGCAGTTCTTC
-	TRBJ2-7	TRBV4-2	TRBD2	CASSQDLRRESVPYEQYF	TGTGCCAGCAGCCAAGATTTGAGGCGGGAGAGTGTTCCTTACGAGCAGTACTTC
-	TRBJ1-1	TRBV4-2	-	CASNLGHGGTEAFF	TGTGCCAGCAACCTAGGACACGGGGGCACTGAAGCTTTCTTT
-	TRBJ1-2	TRBV28	-	CASSQHSDNYGYTF	TGTGCCAGCAGTCAACATAGCGATAACTATGGCTACACCTTC
once	TRBJ2-6	TRBV4-2	-	CASSQDLSQLRSGANVLTF	TGTGCCAGCAGCCAAGATCTATCACAGTTACGCTCTGGGGCCAACGTCCTGACTTTC
-	TRBJ1-1	TRBV6-5	TRBD1	CASSSDRGPLSEAFF	TGTGCCAGCAGTTCGGACAGGGGGCCATTGTCAGAAGCTTTCTTT
-	TRBJ2-3	TRBV19	-	CASSIGQGGTDTQYF	TGTGCCAGTAGTATCGGGCAGGGCGGCACAGATACGCAGTATTTT
-	TRBJ1-1	TRBV29-1	-	CSVRGDREAFF	TGCAGCGTCAGAGGTGACAGGGAAGCTTTCTTT
-	TRBJ2-3	TRBV9	-	CASSDRAPSTDTQYF	TGTGCCAGCAGCGACAGGGCTCCCAGCACAGATACGCAGTATTTT
-	TRBJ1-2	TRBV5-1	-	CASSLDRGVYGYTF	TGCGCCAGCAGCTTGGATAGGGGCGTATATGGCTACACCTTC
-	TRBJ1-1	TRBV10-2	-	CASRDAVPPEAFF	TGCGCCAGCAGGGATGCGGTCCCCCCTGAAGCTTTCTTT
-	TRBJ1-4	TRBV19	TRBD1	CASSMFRQGSREKLFF	TGTGCCAGTAGTATGTTCCGACAGGGGAGTCGTGAAAAACTGTTTTTT
-	TRBJ1-1	TRBV27	TRBD1	CASTPQGATGAEAFF	TGTGCCAGCACCCCACAGGGGGCGACAGGGGCTGAAGCTTTCTTT
-	TRBJ1-3	TRBV10-3	-	CAISDGSGNTIYF	TGTGCCATCAGTGACGGCTCTGGAAACACCATATATTTT
-	TRBJ1-2	TRBV5-6	-	CASSYDRGYGYTF	TGTGCCAGCAGTTACGACAGAGGCTATGGCTACACCTTC
-	TRBJ2-1	TRBV7-8	TRBD2	CASSLVAGEGHRNEQFF	TGTGCCAGCAGCTTAGTAGCGGGGGAGGGTCATAGGAATGAGCAGTTCTTC
-	TRBJ1-4	TRBV28	-	CASSLIRGIFFF	TGTGCCAGCAGTTTAATTAGGGGGATTTTCTTCTTT
-	TRBJ2-5	TRBV4-3	TRBD1	CASSQGSGQGVGETQYF	TGCGCCAGCAGCCAAGGCTCCGGACAGGGGGTGGGGGAGACCCAGTACTTC
-	TRBJ1-1	TRBV28	TRBD1	CASSLSELGTGKAEAFF	TGTGCCAGCAGTTTATCGGAGTTGGGGACAGGGAAGGCTGAAGCTTTCTTT
-	TRBJ1-2	TRBV7-9	-	CASSLLGTGKLANYGYTF	TGTGCCAGCAGCTTATTAGGTACAGGGAAGTTAGCTAACTATGGCTACACCTTC
few	TRBJ1-3	TRBV28	-	CASSSPGVNTIYF	TGTGCCAGCAGTTCACCAGGGGTGAACACCATATATTTT
-	TRBJ1-6	TRBV11-2	-	CASIRGTNAPLHF	TGTGCCAGCATCCGGGGTACTAACGCACCCCTCCACTTT
-	TRBJ2-3	TRBV5-1	TRBD2	CASSSVLAGGGDTQYF	TGCGCCAGCAGCTCCGTTCTAGCGGGAGGTGGAGATACGCAGTATTTT
-	TRBJ1-3	TRBV6-5	-	CASLGRPSGNTIYF	TGTGCCAGCTTGGGCAGACCCTCTGGAAACACCATATATTTT
-	TRBJ1-3	TRBV6-5	-	CASSQGFGNTIYF	TGTGCCAGCAGTCAGGGGTTTGGAAACACCATATATTTT
-	TRBJ2-3	TRBV5-4	TRBD2	CASRTRTSGILDTQYF	TGTGCCAGCAGAACAAGGACTAGCGGGATTCTAGATACGCAGTATTTT
-	TRBJ1-3	TRBV4-1	-	CASSQIQTGPGNTIYF	TGCGCCAGCAGCCAAATTCAGACAGGCCCTGGAAACACCATATATTTT
-	TRBJ2-3	TRBV27	TRBD2	CASSLAGLNTDTQYF	TGTGCCAGCAGTTTAGCGGGACTAAACACAGATACGCAGTATTTT
-	TRBJ2-1	TRBV15	-	CATSGRIVEGEQFF	TGTGCCACCAGCGGCCGGATCGTAGAGGGTGAGCAGTTCTTC
-	TRBJ1-1	TRBV6-5	-	CASSYRTVAGQKEAFF	TGTGCCAGCAGTTACCGAACCGTGGCCGGACAGAAGGAAGCTTTCTTT
-	TRBJ2-3	TRBV12-3/TRBV12-4	-	CASSLLGRDTQYF	TGTGCCAGCAGTCTTCTGGGCCGAGATACGCAGTATTTT
once	TRBJ1-1	TRBV7-9	-	CASSLALPREDRGNTEAFF	TGTGCCAGCAGCTTAGCCCTTCCCAGGGAGGACCGGGGGAACACTGAAGCTTTCTTT
-	TRBJ2-1	TRBV7-2	-	CASSLGQRSYNEQFF	TGTGCCAGCAGCTTAGGACAGAGATCCTACAATGAGCAGTTCTTC
once	TRBJ2-1	TRBV28	-	CASSARDEQFF	TGTGCCAGCAGTGCCCGGGATGAGCAGTTCTTC
-	TRBJ2-1	TRBV5-4	TRBD1	CASSLPDRGKHGYNEQFF	TGTGCCAGCAGCTTGCCCGACAGGGGGAAGCACGGCTACAATGAGCAGTTCTTC
-	TRBJ1-5	TRBV7-8	-	CASSLAGSNQPQHF	TGTGCCAGCAGCTTAGCCGGGAGCAATCAGCCCCAGCATTTT
-	TRBJ2-1	TRBV6-2/TRBV6-3	TRBD2	CASSYMSGGYNEQFF	TGTGCCAGCAGTTATATGAGCGGGGGATACAATGAGCAGTTCTTC
-	TRBJ1-2	TRBV5-1	-	CASSLGQDGYTF	TGCGCCAGCAGCTTGGGCCAGGATGGCTACACCTTC